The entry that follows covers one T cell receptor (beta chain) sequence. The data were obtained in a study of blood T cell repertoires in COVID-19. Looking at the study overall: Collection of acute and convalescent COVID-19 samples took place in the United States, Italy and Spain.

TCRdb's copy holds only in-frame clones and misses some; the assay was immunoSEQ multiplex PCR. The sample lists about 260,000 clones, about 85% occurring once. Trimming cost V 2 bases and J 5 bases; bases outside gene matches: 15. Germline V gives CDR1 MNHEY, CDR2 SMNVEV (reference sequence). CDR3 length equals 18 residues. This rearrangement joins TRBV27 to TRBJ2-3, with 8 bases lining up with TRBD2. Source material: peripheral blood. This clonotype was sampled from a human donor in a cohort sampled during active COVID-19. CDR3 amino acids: CASSLRGTRVLGRDTQYF. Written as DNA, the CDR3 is TGTGCCAGCAGTTTACGCGGGACTAGAGTCTTAGGGAGAGATACGCAGTATTTT.